Sequencing of this T cell receptor beta chain was carried out in a study of Ad26.COV2.S vaccination and SARS-CoV-2 variants. Study in general: A COV1001 Ad26.COV2.S trial-arm participant provided the sample. Overall study findings and caveats: Those who received the vaccine showed greater spike-specific TCR breadth than those given placebo.

Here immunoSEQ multiplex PCR was the method, and the copy in TCRdb shows in-frame clones only, minus some. The data contain roughly 350,000 clones, roughly 87% of them singletons. V was trimmed by 0 bases and J by 2 bases, leaving 8 bases between them. The CDR3 covers 13 residues. CDR1 and CDR2 from the germline V gene are GTSNPN and SVGIG (reference sequence). Remarks on this clone: Its antigen is unidentified.

Documented treatment: roughly 19 received Ad26.COV2.S at low or high dose, single or two shots; 5 received placebo; per-sample allocation not given. Repertoires come from day 63 after the first vaccine or placebo injection. Its platform was an Ad26 vector, and its expressed antigen was Wuhan-strain SARS-CoV-2 spike. The origin of this receptor is a person aged 18 to 65 who received the Ad26.COV2.S COVID-19 vaccine or a placebo. The chain is built from TRBV30 and TRBJ2-7, with unresolved D. The specimen was peripheral blood, collected in a trial of Ad26.COV2.S vaccine versus placebo. CDR3 in amino acids: CAWSVHRAYEQYF. CDR3 bases: TGTGCCTGGAGTGTACATAGGGCCTACGAGCAGTACTTC. The whole variable domain, remainder taken from reference TRBV30 and TRBJ2-7, is SQTIHQWPATLVQPVGSPLSLECTVEGTSNPNLYWYRQAAGRGLQLLFYSVGIGQISSEVPQNLSASRPQDRQFILSSKKLLLSDSGFYLCAWSVHRAYEQYFGPGTRLTVT.